This TCR beta chain emerged from a study of T-cell reconstitution after alpha-beta-depleted transplantation in children. Unique molecular identifiers were used in preparing the TCRbeta library. A single record per CDR3 protein comes from TCRdb applying MiXCR to the PCR reads. Here the sample spans 80,000 or so distinct CDR3 sequences, roughly 14% being singletons. V was cut by 4 bases and J by 4 bases, with 10 bases left in between. The length of the CDR3 is 13 residues. This clonotype was observed many times. The chain recombines TRBV12-3 or TRBV12-4 with TRBJ2-5; D is uncertain. Sequencing used PBMCs, mostly from graft donor cells, obtained 180 days after TCRalphabeta/CD19-depleted stem cell transplant. The sequence derives from a male patient between 2 and 10 years old who had a stem cell transplant for acute lymphoblastic leukemia, so the T cells may come from the graft donor. CDR3 protein: CASSSMVRETQYF. The CDR3 coding sequence is TGTGCCAGCAGTTCAATGGTCCGAGAGACCCAGTACTTC.